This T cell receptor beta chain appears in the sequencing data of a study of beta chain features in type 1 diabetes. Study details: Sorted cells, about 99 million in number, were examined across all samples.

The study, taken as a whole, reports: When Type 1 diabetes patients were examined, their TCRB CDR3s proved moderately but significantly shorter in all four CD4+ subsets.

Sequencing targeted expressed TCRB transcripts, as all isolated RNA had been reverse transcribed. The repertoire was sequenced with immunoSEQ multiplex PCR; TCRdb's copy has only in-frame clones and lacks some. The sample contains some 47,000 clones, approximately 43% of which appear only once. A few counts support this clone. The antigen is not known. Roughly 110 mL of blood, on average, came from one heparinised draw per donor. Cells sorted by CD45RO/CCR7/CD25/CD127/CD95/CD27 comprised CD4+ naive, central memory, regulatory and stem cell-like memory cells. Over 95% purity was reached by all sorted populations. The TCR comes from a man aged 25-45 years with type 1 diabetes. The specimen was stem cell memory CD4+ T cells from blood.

CDR3 DNA sequence: TGTGCCAGCAGCTACAGGATCTACGAGCAGTACTTC. The encoded protein is CASSYRIYEQYF. The V and J genes are TRBV28 and TRBJ2-7, with TRBD1 as a possible D gene (5 bases). Trimming took 6 bases from V and 3 from J, leaving 9 bases between them. The CDR3 sequence is 12 residues long. Germline V gene data show CDR1 as MDHEN and CDR2 as SYDVKM.